This T cell receptor beta chain is from a study of blood T cell repertoires in COVID-19. The overall study: The analysed material was cDNA or gDNA that came from T cells, B-cell-depleted T cells, or PBMCs.

V was clipped by 3 bases and J by 3 bases, with 12 bases between them. This CDR3 has 14 residues. Germline values: CDR1 MDHEN, CDR2 SYDVKM. Enrolment of Seattle patients took place during active infection, and they were followed longitudinally. This clone was seen a single time. In the original analysis: Quantification of nucleated cells was approximated via reference gene primer amplification. Using immunoSEQ multiplex PCR, the repertoire was profiled, and TCRdb retains in-frame clones only, with some absent. That table supplies the V and J calls and clone size; D and trimming were determined from the DNA. The repertoire holds 250,000 to 400,000 clones, with 70% to 90% as singletons.

This rearrangement joins TRBV28 to TRBJ2-7, with TRBD2 as a possible D gene (6 bases). The sequenced sample consisted of peripheral blood. This receptor was taken from a young woman with COVID-19, enrolled during active disease. The CDR3 is CASSLSGRIYEQYV. DNA of the CDR3: TGTGCCAGCAGTTTGAGCGGGCGCATCTACGAGCAGTACGTC.